This paragraph covers one T cell receptor beta chain sequence. This may arise from a read error, as a much more abundant clone is one base away. The CDR3 does not end in the conserved phenylalanine or tryptophan, so this is likely a read error. Treg sorting used a CD4+CD25+CD127-/low gate. Constant-region reverse primers amplified full-length variable regions, followed by semi-nested Nested Universal Primer A PCR. Each CDR3 protein is one row after TCRdb ran MiXCR on the 5' RACE reads. The repertoire consists of 50,000 to 60,000 distinct CDR3 sequences, with less than 25% occurring once and the leading ten covering 3.2%. V was shortened by 1 base and J by 4 bases, with 10 bases between the two germline ends. The CDR3 has 14 residues. The germline V gene encodes CDR1 LNHNV and CDR2 YYDKDF (reference sequence).

Sequenced input: tumor-infiltrating Tregs sorted from the breast tumor. The TCR comes from a female donor with breast cancer. The chain links TRBV15 to TRBJ2-5, with TRBD2 as a possible D gene (6 bases). The chain's CDR3 is CATSRGGVGETQYS. CDR3 DNA sequence: TGTGCCACCAGCAGAGGGGGGGTAGGAGAGACCCAGTACTCC.